The entry that follows covers one T cell receptor beta chain sequence. This clonotype was seen many times. No cognate antigen has been identified for it. No base quality values were provided; no much bigger clone lies one nucleotide off. Sequenced using an Illumina NovaSeq 6000. Using 5'RACE with constant-segment primers, TCRalpha and TCRbeta cDNA libraries were constructed, with sample barcodes and unique molecular identifiers added in the process. Trizol reagent was used to extract RNA from every sample. Amplification of the libraries took two PCR steps, and the second step added a second sample barcode plus Illumina TruSeq adapters. Sequencing of the libraries was done on an Illumina NovaSeq, producing 2 x 150 bp paired-end reads. The paper's data handling went like this. Reads were demultiplexed and collapsed into UMI-guided consensus sequences with migec v1.2.7. With mixcr v2.1.11, UMI consensuses were aligned to TRA and TRB V and J templates and assembled into clonotypes. Expanded or contracted clonotypes were those called significant by both edgeR and NoisET, with noise models trained on biological replicates. For edgeR calls, a false discovery rate-adjusted p below 0.01 and a log2 fold-change threshold of 1 were applied. As an exploratory analysis of dynamics, max-normalized trajectories of the 1000 most abundant clonotypes were examined by PCA with hierarchical clustering. Separately sequenced CD4+ and CD8+ repertoires were used to assign a CD4 or CD8 phenotype to each responding clone. In-frame beta chains were kept once TCRdb had trimmed the public reads at Q25 with fastp and called clones with MiXCR. Each record represents a unique CDR3 protein, reported with the most common genes and DNA among its rows. The V and J calls reflect TCRdb's pipeline rather than the authors' work. The sample table shows roughly 160,000 distinct CDR3 sequences, and around 10% are seen once. In total, the top ten clones hold roughly 3.8% of the sample.

This record belongs to a study of T-cell memory formation after mild COVID-19 (dated by TCRdb to about 2021). About the investigation overall: TCR sequence clusters from the two donors were found to be largely donor specific. Longitudinal TCRalpha and TCRbeta repertoire sequencing tracked T-cell clones expanding and contracting after mild COVID-19 in two donors. Two young, previously healthy adult volunteers, one female and one male, were included in the cohort.

General conclusions and limits of the study: Only two mild cases were covered in the study, and larger cohorts including severe cases with pre-infection samples were considered necessary. Clones that contracted from day 15 to 85 showed balanced CD4/CD8 phenotypes, whereas a second wave of clones that expanded from day 15 to 37 leaned towards CD4+. The second-wave clones that peaked on day 37 were not confirmed to be SARS-CoV-2 specific. The detection of some responding clones in pre-infection memory suggests that pre-existing cross-reactive memory T cells joined the SARS-CoV-2 response. Contracting CD4+ clones were found mainly in CM and EM memory subsets, while CD8+ clones were enriched in EMRA.

Ficoll-Paque density gradient centrifugation was the method used to isolate PBMCs. Taken from the germline V gene, the CDR1 and CDR2 loops are SGHRS and YFSETQ. The CDR3 starts with the cysteine, ends with the phenylalanine, and has 14 residues. The entry retains the CDR3 DNA only, 42 bases that are in frame from base 1. A distance of 8 bases separates the germline ends of V and J, which lose 3 bases and 1 base respectively. The sample comprised PBMCs or a T cell subset sorted from them (not recorded which). The chain employs TRBV5-1 and TRBJ2-1; the D segment cannot be called with confidence. This TCR derives from a man between 18 and 29 years old who had mild COVID-19 (a few samples of this study predate the infection). The sample titles of this study are shuffled in the database, so cell type and time point are left out; the donor was told from shared clones. CDR3 loop: CASSWDTSYNEQFF. The bases read TGCGCCAGCAGCTGGGATACGTCCTACAATGAGCAGTTCTTC.